A selection of T cell receptor beta chains follows, all from one sample in a study of technical replicates of blood from a few donors. Assay: immunoSEQ multiplex PCR; the TCRdb copy retains only in-frame clones and omits some. The table includes about 70,000 clones, approximately 97% detected once. Sequenced sample: T cells isolated from PBMCs. The origin of the receptors is a human donor in good health. Both conserved end residues are part of each CDR3. The D gene is left open where the match is weak. Only some rows state a clone size, as once, few, many or a class for expanded clones.

abundance: .
j_gene: TRBJ2-7
d_gene: .
v_gene: TRBV5-8
CDR3nt: TGTGCCAGCAGCTTGGAGGACAGACCCTCCTACGAGCAGTACTTC
CDR3aa: CASSLEDRPSYEQYF

abundance: .
j_gene: TRBJ1-4
d_gene: TRBD1
v_gene: TRBV4-2
CDR3nt: TGTGCCAGCAGCCAGGGACAGAAAAATGAAAAACTGTTTTTT
CDR3aa: CASSQGQKNEKLFF

abundance: once
j_gene: TRBJ2-7
d_gene: .
v_gene: TRBV28
CDR3nt: TGTGCCAGCAGTATGGGGGGACGGGTCTACGAGCAGTACTTC
CDR3aa: CASSMGGRVYEQYF

abundance: .
j_gene: TRBJ1-3
d_gene: .
v_gene: TRBV5-1
CDR3nt: TGCGCCAGCAGCTTGGTACCCCCCAAGCTGTCTGGAAACACCATATATTTT
CDR3aa: CASSLVPPKLSGNTIYF

abundance: once
j_gene: TRBJ1-2
d_gene: .
v_gene: TRBV28
CDR3nt: TGTGCCAGCCTTGGAACCTCGGGTGCTAACTATGGCTACACCTTC
CDR3aa: CASLGTSGANYGYTF

abundance: .
j_gene: TRBJ2-3
d_gene: .
v_gene: TRBV6-1
CDR3nt: TGTGCCAGCCTCTACGTATCCGACACAGATACGCAGTATTTT
CDR3aa: CASLYVSDTDTQYF

abundance: .
j_gene: TRBJ2-1
d_gene: TRBD2
v_gene: TRBV10-3
CDR3nt: TGTGCCATCAGTGAGAACGGCGGGAGCCTTTACAATGAGCAGTTCTTC
CDR3aa: CAISENGGSLYNEQFF

abundance: .
j_gene: TRBJ2-1
d_gene: TRBD2
v_gene: TRBV29-1
CDR3nt: TGCAGCGTTGACGGACTAGCGGGAGTAGTCAATGAGCAGTTCTTC
CDR3aa: CSVDGLAGVVNEQFF

abundance: .
j_gene: TRBJ1-5
d_gene: .
v_gene: TRBV27
CDR3nt: TGTGCCAGCAGCCCCACAGGGTTGGTCCAGCCCCAGCATTTT
CDR3aa: CASSPTGLVQPQHF

abundance: .
j_gene: TRBJ2-7
d_gene: .
v_gene: TRBV2
CDR3nt: TGTGCCAGCAGTGGGACAGTCTACGAGCAGTACTTC
CDR3aa: CASSGTVYEQYF

abundance: .
j_gene: TRBJ1-4
d_gene: .
v_gene: TRBV6-5
CDR3nt: TGTGCCAGCAGTTACGTCGGGGAGGGGGAAAAACTGTTTTTT
CDR3aa: CASSYVGEGEKLFF

abundance: .
j_gene: TRBJ2-7
d_gene: TRBD1
v_gene: TRBV11-2
CDR3nt: TGTGCCAGCAGTAGGGGGCTAGGGTGGGTGGGGGAGCAGTACTTC
CDR3aa: CASSRGLGWVGEQYF

abundance: .
j_gene: TRBJ2-5
d_gene: .
v_gene: TRBV5-1
CDR3nt: TGCGCCAGCAGCTTGGGCCCCGACTTGCAAGAGACCCAGTACTTC
CDR3aa: CASSLGPDLQETQYF

abundance: .
j_gene: TRBJ1-2
d_gene: TRBD1
v_gene: TRBV5-1
CDR3nt: TGCGCCAGCAGCTCAATAGGACAGGGGGCTTATTATGGCTACACCTTC
CDR3aa: CASSSIGQGAYYGYTF

abundance: .
j_gene: TRBJ2-7
d_gene: TRBD1
v_gene: TRBV4-1
CDR3nt: TGCGCCAGCAGCCAAGATTCCCGAGGACAGGGGTTTTATCAGCAGTACTTC
CDR3aa: CASSQDSRGQGFYQQYF

abundance: .
j_gene: TRBJ2-1
d_gene: .
v_gene: TRBV11-2
CDR3nt: TGTGCCAGCAGCACCGGACACCCTTACAATGAGCAGTTCTTC
CDR3aa: CASSTGHPYNEQFF

abundance: once
j_gene: TRBJ2-4
d_gene: .
v_gene: TRBV6-5
CDR3nt: .
CDR3aa: CASSSSTGWPIQYF

abundance: .
j_gene: TRBJ2-2
d_gene: TRBD2
v_gene: TRBV5-1
CDR3nt: TGCGCCAGCAGCTCTCACACGGGACTAGAGAACACCGGGGAGCTGTTTTTT
CDR3aa: CASSSHTGLENTGELFF

abundance: .
j_gene: TRBJ2-1
d_gene: TRBD2
v_gene: TRBV7-6
CDR3nt: TGTGCCAGATCCTGGTCCGGGAGGGCCGTCTACAATGAGCAGTTCTTC
CDR3aa: CARSWSGRAVYNEQFF

abundance: .
j_gene: TRBJ2-1
d_gene: TRBD1
v_gene: TRBV6-5
CDR3nt: TGTGCCAGCAGTCGTCCGGGACAGGGCTACAATGAGCAGTTCTTC
CDR3aa: CASSRPGQGYNEQFF

abundance: .
j_gene: TRBJ2-1
d_gene: TRBD1
v_gene: TRBV28
CDR3nt: TGTGCCAGCAGCCCAGGACAGGGGGCGAGCAATGAGCAGTTCTTC
CDR3aa: CASSPGQGASNEQFF

abundance: once
j_gene: TRBJ1-1
d_gene: .
v_gene: TRBV11-2
CDR3nt: TGTGCCAGCAGCTTAGATCCGGGGGTCACTGAAGCTTTCTTT
CDR3aa: CASSLDPGVTEAFF

abundance: .
j_gene: TRBJ1-5
d_gene: .
v_gene: TRBV28
CDR3nt: TGTGCCAGCAGTTCTGGTGGGCGAAGCAATCAGCCCCAGCATTTT
CDR3aa: CASSSGGRSNQPQHF

abundance: .
j_gene: TRBJ2-7
d_gene: TRBD2
v_gene: TRBV7-2
CDR3nt: TGTGCCAGCATCCGAGTTAGCGGGGGGCCCCTGGACGAGCAGTACTTC
CDR3aa: CASIRVSGGPLDEQYF

abundance: .
j_gene: TRBJ2-1
d_gene: .
v_gene: TRBV4-1
CDR3nt: TGCGCCAGCAGCCAAGAATTAGCGGCCTACAATGAGCAGTTCTTC
CDR3aa: CASSQELAAYNEQFF

abundance: .
j_gene: TRBJ2-7
d_gene: TRBD1
v_gene: TRBV7-9
CDR3nt: TGTGCCAGCAGCTACAATTCGGGACAGGGGGCTTACGAGCAGTACTTC
CDR3aa: CASSYNSGQGAYEQYF